A single sample is the source of the 24 T cell receptor beta chains below, sequenced in a study of CD8 T cells in Susac syndrome. RNA amounts of roughly 0.45 to 1 ug underwent reverse transcription with random hexamers. One entry per CDR3 protein, called by TCRdb with MiXCR from the immunoSEQ multiplex PCR reads. Among 150,000 or so distinct CDR3 sequences listed, 92% were seen once. Sequenced input: CD4+ T cells from PBMCs. These receptors were taken from a human donor in good health.

The rearrangement joins TRBV28 to TRBJ1-4; D ambiguous. The CDR3 runs to 10 residues. The V gene lost 7 bases and the J gene lost 7 bases, with 4 bases spanning the gap. The germline gives CDR1 MDHEN, CDR2 SYDVKM. CDR3 DNA sequence: TGTGCCAGCATGGGTGAAAAACTGTTTTTT. Translated, it gives CASMGEKLFF. The entire variable domain, with the rest obtained from reference TRBV28 and TRBJ1-4, is as follows: DVKVTQSSRYLVKRTGEKVFLECVQDMDHENMFWYRQDPGLGLRLIYFSYDVKMKEKGDIPEGYSVSREKKERFSLILESASTNQTSMYLCASMGEKLFFGSGTQLSVL.

The count of this clonotype is one. The rearrangement joins TRBV5-1 to TRBJ2-7; 10 nucleotides match TRBD1. Germline values: CDR1 SGHRS, CDR2 YFSETQ. The V segment lost 4 bases and the J segment 4 bases; nucleotides outside the gene matches: 5. This CDR3 is 14 amino acids long. CDR3 coding DNA: TGCGCCAGCAGCGTCGGGACAGGGGTGTACGAGCAGTACTTC. Its protein is CASSVGTGVYEQYF.

The V gene is TRBV29-1, the J gene TRBJ2-3, with D possibly being TRBD2 (5 bases). Germline assignment: CDR1 SQVTM and CDR2 ANQGSEA. Trimming removed 8 bases from V and 0 bases from J, with 12 bases in between. The CDR3 spans 13 residues. The CDR3 region is CSTRGSSTDTQYF. For the CDR3, the DNA is TGCAGCACCCGGGGAAGTAGCACAGATACGCAGTATTTT.

The chain couples TRBV29-1 to TRBJ2-5, with 7 nucleotides matching TRBD2. From germline, CDR1 is SQVTM and CDR2 ANQGSEA. The CDR3 has 13 amino acids. V was clipped by 6 bases and J by 1 base; unmatched bases: 5. The CDR3 sequence: CSVGGTTQETQYF. Written as DNA, the CDR3 is TGCAGCGTCGGAGGGACTACCCAAGAGACCCAGTACTTC.

The rearrangement joins TRBV4-1 to TRBJ2-1, with 14 bases matching TRBD2. Per germline, CDR1 MGHRA and CDR2 YSYEKL. The CDR3 totals 18 residues. With 1 base clipped from V and 3 bases from J, the junction kept 5 bases outside the gene matches. DNA of the CDR3: TGCGCCAGCAGCCAAGGGTGGGGGACTAGCGGGGGCTACAATGAGCAGTTCTTC. It encodes CASSQGWGTSGGYNEQFF.

V and J are TRBV7-9 and TRBJ2-6; D is possibly TRBD1 (8 bases). This CDR3 is 17 amino acids long. Trimming took off 4 bases at V and 1 base at J, with 14 bases between the two ends. CDR1 SEHNR and CDR2 FQNEAQ come from the germline V gene (reference sequence). The CDR3 sequence: CASSSQGGESGANVLTF. The CDR3 region has the DNA TGTGCCAGCAGCTCACAGGGGGGGGAGTCTGGGGCCAACGTCCTGACTTTC.

The V gene is TRBV18, the J gene TRBJ2-6, with 8 positions matching TRBD1. V gave up 5 bases and J gave up 0 bases; unmatched junction bases: 6. CDR1 and CDR2 (germline): KGHSH, LQKENI. The CDR3 length is 17 residues. In nucleotides, the CDR3 is TGTGCCAGCTCAGCCGGGACAGGACGCTCTGGGGCCAACGTCCTGACTTTC. Encoded protein: CASSAGTGRSGANVLTF.

This clonotype was observed once. This chain links TRBV3-1 with TRBJ2-7, with D possibly TRBD2 on 6 matching bases. Per the germline V gene, CDR1 is LGHDT and CDR2 is YNNKEL (reference sequence). The CDR3 is 14 residues long. Trimming stripped 8 bases from V and 2 bases from J, with 16 bases between. This chain's CDR3 is CASSGLAPPYEQYF. The CDR3 DNA reads as TGTGCCAGCTCCGGGCTAGCGCCGCCCTACGAGCAGTACTTC.

This clonotype has a single count. The rearrangement links TRBV20-1 to TRBJ1-1; D is perhaps TRBD1 (5 bases). V shed 7 bases and J shed 0 bases, with 12 bases lying between them. From germline, CDR1 is DFQATT and CDR2 SNEGSKA (reference sequence). The CDR3 is made up of 13 amino acids. The CDR3 nucleotides read TGCAGTGGACAGTCCGCGATGAACACTGAAGCTTTCTTT. Its protein is CSGQSAMNTEAFF.

This chain connects TRBV3-1 to TRBJ2-7; D call uncertain. CDR1 LGHDT and CDR2 YNNKEL come from the germline V gene (reference sequence). The CDR3 is 13 amino acids. With 4 bases removed from V and 6 bases from J, the gap between germline ends came to 13 bases. The CDR3 region is CASSRTLGGEQYF. The CDR3 region has the DNA TGTGCCAGCAGCCGGACCCTAGGCGGCGAGCAGTACTTC.

The chain combines TRBV16 with TRBJ2-3; D is perhaps TRBD1 or TRBD2 (6 bases each). V was shortened by 8 bases and J by 1 base, with 16 bases between the two germline ends. Germline values: CDR1 KGHSY, CDR2 FQNENV. The CDR3 length is 15 residues. In DNA, the CDR3 is TGTGCCAGCGGCCGACAGGAGGGGCGCACAGATACGCAGTATTTT. Encoded protein: CASGRQEGRTDTQYF.

Only one count was recorded for this clonotype. The chain carries TRBV20-1 and TRBJ1-2; D remains unclear. This CDR3 has 14 amino acids. Looked up from germline, CDR1 is DFQATT and CDR2 is SNEGSKA (reference sequence). The V and J ends lost 0 bases and 4 bases respectively, with 12 bases between them. This CDR3 reads CSARDLKVGYGYTF. The CDR3, as DNA: TGCAGTGCTAGAGACCTTAAGGTGGGCTATGGCTACACCTTC.

The J gene is TRBJ1-1, the V gene TRBV20-1, with D perhaps TRBD1 (5 bases). V lost 1 base and J lost 9, with 18 bases in between. The V gene's germline CDR1 is DFQATT and CDR2 SNEGSKA (reference sequence). The CDR3 covers 14 residues. CDR3 amino acids: CSARGGTARWKAFF. The CDR3 DNA reads as TGCAGTGCTAGAGGTGGGACGGCCCGATGGAAAGCTTTCTTT.

The chain employs TRBV5-1 and TRBJ2-2, with D unresolved. The CDR3 runs to 14 residues. CDR1 is SGHRS, CDR2 YFSETQ, per germline. Deletions cut 1 base from V and 2 bases from J, with 6 bases between. As DNA, the CDR3 is TGCGCCAGCAGCTTGCTTTCTAACACCGGGGAGCTGTTTTTT. It specifies CASSLLSNTGELFF.

This rearrangement joins TRBV18 to TRBJ1-5, with D uncertain. Germline lookup yields CDR1 KGHSH and CDR2 LQKENI. The CDR3 is made up of 18 amino acids. V lost 5 bases and J 0 bases, leaving 20 bases between the germline ends. DNA of the CDR3: TGTGCCAGCTCATCCGGACCGGCTTTATCTTATAGCAATCAGCCCCAGCATTTT. It codes for CASSSGPALSYSNQPQHF.

The CDR3: CASSQVGAERGEQFF. DNA for the CDR3: TGCGCCAGCAGCCAAGTCGGGGCCGAGCGGGGCGAGCAGTTCTTC. J is TRBJ2-1 and V is TRBV4-3; 7 bases line up with TRBD2. This CDR3 region has 15 residues. V gave up 1 base and J gave up 10 bases; unmatched junction bases: 10. Germline CDR1 and CDR2: LGHNA and YSLEER.

CDR3 nucleotide sequence: TGCAGTGCTAGAGATGGGCGACCCACAGATACGCAGTATTTT. Its protein is CSARDGRPTDTQYF. The V call is TRBV20-1, the J call TRBJ2-3; D not resolved. The V end lost 0 bases, the J end lost 2 bases, and 9 bases lay between the germline ends. CDR1 is DFQATT and CDR2 is SNEGSKA in the germline V gene (reference sequence). The CDR3 has 14 residues.

The chain links TRBV20-1 to TRBJ1-4; 8 bases are a match to TRBD1. The CDR3 totals 14 residues. Germline lookup yields CDR1 DFQATT and CDR2 SNEGSKA (reference sequence). Losses at the gene ends were 6 bases for V and 13 bases for J; bases not matched to a gene: 16. For the CDR3, the DNA is TGCAGTGCGGACCTTGGACAGGGACGAGACAGACTGTTTTTT. Encoded protein: CSADLGQGRDRLFF.

The chain has TRBV6-1 and TRBJ2-6; D unclear. With 2 bases removed from V and 0 bases from J, the gap between germline ends came to 8 bases. CDR1 MNHNS and CDR2 SASEGT come from the germline V gene. There are 16 residues in the CDR3. CDR3 protein: CASSEQPSSGANVLTF. CDR3 coding DNA: TGTGCCAGCAGTGAACAACCGAGCTCTGGGGCCAACGTCCTGACTTTC.

This rearrangement joins TRBV5-1 to TRBJ2-7, with D perhaps matching TRBD1 (5 bases). This CDR3 comprises 14 residues. Trimming cost V 4 bases and J 1 base, with 12 bases left between them. Germline values: CDR1 SGHRS, CDR2 YFSETQ. In nucleotides, the CDR3 is TGCGCCAGCAGCCTCTCGACAGCTTCCTACGAGCAGTACTTC. Translation: CASSLSTASYEQYF.

V usage is TRBV5-1 and J usage is TRBJ1-2; no clear D. Germline assignment: CDR1 SGHRS and CDR2 YFSETQ. Between the trimmed V and J ends, which lost 2 bases and 8 bases, there was a span of 19 bases. This CDR3 comprises 15 residues. The CDR3 nucleotides are TGCGCCAGCAGCTTCCTCGGGCCTACCGTGGAGGGCTACACCTTC. Translated: CASSFLGPTVEGYTF.

This chain uses TRBV7-7 with TRBJ2-7; TRBD2 agrees at 8 bases. There are 13 residues in the CDR3. Germline V gives CDR1 SSHAT, CDR2 FNYEAQ (reference sequence). Losses at the gene ends were 5 bases for V and 6 bases for J; bases not matched to a gene: 6. The CDR3 spells CASSPNGRGEQYF. As DNA, the CDR3 is TGTGCCAGCAGCCCCAACGGGAGGGGCGAGCAGTACTTC.

The gene calls are TRBV7-9 and TRBJ1-2; TRBD1 is a possible D gene (5 bases). The CDR3 spans 10 residues. Germline-derived CDR1 and CDR2 are SEHNR and FQNEAQ (reference sequence). The V end was cut by 5 bases, the J end by 13 bases, with 11 bases between. As DNA, the CDR3 is TGTGCCAGCAGCCAGGGACCGGTCACCTTC. Its protein is CASSQGPVTF.

This chain uses TRBV14 with TRBJ2-5, with D unresolved. Germline assignment: CDR1 SGHDN and CDR2 FVKESK. This CDR3 has 13 residues. The V end lost 1 base, the J end lost 5 bases, and 8 bases lay between the germline ends. CDR3 sequence (DNA): TGTGCCAGCAGCCAAGCCCCCAAGGAGACCCAGTACTTC. Encoded protein: CASSQAPKETQYF.